Shown below are 9 T cell receptor beta chains from a single sample sequenced in a study of blood T cell repertoires in COVID-19. The table came from immunoSEQ multiplex PCR; TCRdb's copy has only in-frame clones and leaves some out. The sample lists 100,000 or so clones; 69% were seen once. Specimen: peripheral blood. The receptors come from an elderly man with acute or convalescent COVID-19.

The V and J genes are TRBV9 and TRBJ2-7, with 9 bases aligning to TRBD1. CDR1 and CDR2 (germline): SGDLS, YYNGEE. V shed 4 bases and J 6 bases; nucleotides not matched to a gene: 8. CDR3 length: 14 amino acids. CDR3 nucleotides: TGTGCCAGCAGCTTTACAGGGGGCGCGGGCGAGCAGTACTTC. It translates to CASSFTGGAGEQYF.

V usage is TRBV6-6 and J usage is TRBJ1-2; 10 nucleotides match TRBD1. The CDR3 covers 16 residues. The trim removed 5 bases at V and 6 bases at J, leaving 12 bases unmatched. The germline V gene encodes CDR1 MNHNY and CDR2 SVGAGI (reference sequence). Written as DNA, the CDR3 is TGTGCCAGCAGTCCACCGCCCGGACAGGGGGAAGATGGCTACACCTTC. This translates into CASSPPPGQGEDGYTF.

In this sample, this clone turned up many times. The chain couples TRBV18 to TRBJ2-2; a weak D match, TRBD2 (6 bases). Germline CDR1 and CDR2: KGHSH and LQKENI. The CDR3 length is 16 residues. V lost 2 bases and J lost 7, with 17 bases in between. This CDR3 is CASSPGRQGIGGELFF. Here the CDR3 DNA reads TGTGCCAGCTCACCAGGGAGGCAGGGTATCGGCGGGGAGCTGTTTTTT.

This sequence joins TRBV7-8 and TRBJ1-1, with 7 bases lining up with TRBD1. V gave up 5 bases and J gave up 3 bases; unmatched junction bases: 12. Looked up from germline, CDR1 is SGHVS and CDR2 is FQNEAQ. There are 16 residues in the CDR3. CDR3 sequence (DNA): TGTGCCAGCAGCCGCCCCAGCCGGGGGACAGACACTGAAGCTTTCTTT. Its translation is CASSRPSRGTDTEAFF. The full variable domain, rest sourced from reference TRBV7-8 and TRBJ1-1, is GAGVSQSPRYKVAKRGQDVALRCDPISGHVSLFWYQQALGQGPEFLTYFQNEAQLDKSGLPSDRFFAERPEGSVSTLKIQRTQQEDSAVYLCASSRPSRGTDTEAFFGQGTRLTVV.

The rearrangement uses TRBV11-2 and TRBJ2-2; perhaps TRBD2 as D (5 bases). Germline values: CDR1 SGHAT, CDR2 FQNNGV. The CDR3 length is 17 residues. V was clipped by 0 bases and J by 0 bases, with 11 bases between them. The CDR3: CASSLDYSGANTGELFF. The DNA of the CDR3 is TGTGCCAGCAGCTTAGATTACAGCGGAGCGAACACCGGGGAGCTGTTTTTT.

This chain links TRBV7-9 with TRBJ1-2; no firm D call. Trimming stripped 1 base from V and 8 bases from J, with 8 bases between. The CDR3 length is 12 residues. CDR1 and CDR2 (germline): SEHNR, FQNEAQ (reference sequence). As DNA, the CDR3 is TGTGCCAGCAGCTTAGTGTCTCGGGGCTACACCTTC. Translating it yields CASSLVSRGYTF.

The chain is built from TRBV7-9 and TRBJ1-1; TRBD1 might be the D (5 bases). The CDR3 covers 13 residues. Germline V CDR1 and CDR2: SEHNR, FQNEAQ (reference sequence). V was clipped by 4 bases and J by 1 base, with 7 bases between them. This chain's CDR3 is CASSSGWNTEAFF. Written as DNA, the CDR3 is TGTGCCAGCAGCTCAGGGTGGAACACTGAAGCTTTCTTT.

The chain combines TRBV6-5 with TRBJ2-5, with D tentatively TRBD1 (6 bases). V was trimmed by 6 bases and J by 2 bases, leaving 16 bases between them. CDR3 size: 15 residues. Germline V gives CDR1 MNHEY, CDR2 SVGAGI. The CDR3 is CASRQGMGWQETQYF. The DNA for the CDR3 is TGTGCCAGCAGACAGGGTATGGGTTGGCAAGAGACCCAGTACTTC.

In this sample, this clone turned up a few times. The CDR3 loop is CATSRDGPQGYEKLFF. CDR3 in DNA: TGTGCCACCAGCAGAGATGGACCACAGGGGTATGAAAAACTGTTTTTT. The genes are TRBV15 and TRBJ1-4; TRBD1 matches 7 bases. V shed 0 bases, J shed 6 bases, and the junction held 7 bases outside the gene matches. Germline V lookup: CDR1 LNHNV, CDR2 YYDKDF (reference sequence). CDR3 length: 16 amino acids.